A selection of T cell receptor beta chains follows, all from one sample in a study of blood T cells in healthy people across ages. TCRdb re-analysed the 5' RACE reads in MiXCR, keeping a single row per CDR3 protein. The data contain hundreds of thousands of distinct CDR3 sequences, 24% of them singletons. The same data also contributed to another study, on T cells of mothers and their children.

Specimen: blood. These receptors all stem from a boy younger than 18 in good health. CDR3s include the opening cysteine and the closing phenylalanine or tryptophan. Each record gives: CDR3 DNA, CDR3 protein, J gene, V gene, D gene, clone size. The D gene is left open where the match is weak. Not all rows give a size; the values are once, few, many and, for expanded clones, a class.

TGTGCCAGCAGTTACTCCGCAGAGACCCAGTACTTC	CASSYSAETQYF	TRBJ2-5	TRBV6-6	-	-
TGCGCCAGCAGCCCGGGGTTTAGCAATGAGCAGTTCTTC	CASSPGFSNEQFF	TRBJ2-1	TRBV4-3	-	few
TGTGCCAGCTCACCAGGGACCGACGGCTACGAGCAGTACTTC	CASSPGTDGYEQYF	TRBJ2-7	TRBV18	-	many
TGCAGTGCTAGAGACTTCCACCAGGAGACCCAGTACTTC	CSARDFHQETQYF	TRBJ2-5	TRBV20-1	-	-
TGTGCCAGCAAGGCGGGGGCCGTAGATACGCAGTATTTT	CASKAGAVDTQYF	TRBJ2-3	TRBV28	-	few
TGTGCCAGCAGTTCCGGACAGGGGCGTGTTGGGACCCAGTACTTC	CASSSGQGRVGTQYF	TRBJ2-5	TRBV12-3/TRBV12-4	TRBD1	-
TGTGCCAGCAGCTTAGTCATTGCGGGGGAACCCCAAGATACGCAGTATTTT	CASSLVIAGEPQDTQYF	TRBJ2-3	TRBV7-8	TRBD2	-
TGTGCCAGCAGTTACCGGGGTAGACCCAAAGCTTTCTTT	CASSYRGRPKAFF	TRBJ1-1	TRBV28	-	few
TGCAGTGCTAGTCCCCAAGGGAGACGAGATACGCAGTATTTT	CSASPQGRRDTQYF	TRBJ2-3	TRBV20-1	-	-
TGTGCCAGCAGCCCGAAACAGGTTCTCCCCCCAGGACTAGCGGGAGTAAATGAGCAGTTCTTC	CASSPKQVLPPGLAGVNEQFF	TRBJ2-1	TRBV5-6	TRBD2	few
TGTGCCAGCAGCCCGGATAGAAACACCATATATTTT	CASSPDRNTIYF	TRBJ1-3	TRBV7-3	-	few
TGTGCCAGCAGCCGAGACGGGTCCAATGGCTACACCTTC	CASSRDGSNGYTF	TRBJ1-2	TRBV7-9	-	-
TGTGCCAGCAGCTTAGTTCTCCCGGGACAGCCCACAGATACGCAGTATTTT	CASSLVLPGQPTDTQYF	TRBJ2-3	TRBV7-2	TRBD1	few
TGCGCCAGCAGCCAAGAAGGTGCAGGGAGGGACACCATATATTTT	CASSQEGAGRDTIYF	TRBJ1-3	TRBV4-3	-	-
TGTGCCAGCAGCCTAGCTCGGGGTGAGCAGTTCTTC	CASSLARGEQFF	TRBJ2-1	TRBV3-1	-	few
TGTGCCAGCAGCCAAGTAACTAGCGGGAGGGGCTACGAGCAGTACTTC	CASSQVTSGRGYEQYF	TRBJ2-7	TRBV4-2	TRBD2	-
TGCAGTGCTGGGGGGTCCCATTCGGGAGAAAAACTGTTTTTT	CSAGGSHSGEKLFF	TRBJ1-4	TRBV20-1	-	-
TGTGCCAGCAGCCCCAAACGGGGGTCCTACGAGCAGTACTTC	CASSPKRGSYEQYF	TRBJ2-7	TRBV28	-	-
TGTGCCAGCAGTTTATCTACAGGGAATAATGAAAAACTGTTTTTT	CASSLSTGNNEKLFF	TRBJ1-4	TRBV27	-	few
TGTGCCAGCAGTGGGACAGGCCTTTACAATGAGCAGTTCTTC	CASSGTGLYNEQFF	TRBJ2-1	TRBV27	TRBD1	few
TGCAGCGTGGTAGGGAACACTGAAGCTTTCTTT	CSVVGNTEAFF	TRBJ1-1	TRBV29-1	-	-
TGCAGCGTTGAATACGGGCAGGGGGCGCTGAACACTGAAGCTTTCTTT	CSVEYGQGALNTEAFF	TRBJ1-1	TRBV29-1	TRBD1	few
TGTGCCAGCAGTGATGCGGGAGGGGCAGATACGCAGTATTTT	CASSDAGGADTQYF	TRBJ2-3	TRBV6-4	TRBD2	once
TGTGCCACCAGCAGAGATCCCGGGGGCGAGCAGTACTTC	CATSRDPGGEQYF	TRBJ2-7	TRBV15	-	few
TGTGCCAGCGCCGGGTCGGGCGGGCAGCCCCAGCATTTT	CASAGSGGQPQHF	TRBJ1-5	TRBV6-1	-	-